This T cell receptor beta chain is drawn from a study of CD8 T cell repertoires and HIV-1 epitope variants. The method was immunoSEQ multiplex PCR; TCRdb's version includes in-frame clones alone and lacks a portion of them. The sample carries around 5,900 clones, around 70% recorded once. To note about this clone: The target antigen is unknown.

This CDR3 is built from 18 residues. The sample consisted of cultured CD8+ T cells derived from PBMCs. V is TRBV21-1 and J is TRBJ1-5; TRBD1, as called in the table, went unchecked against the DNA. TRBV21-1 is flagged as a pseudogene. The clonotype was recovered from a male donor with HIV. The chain's CDR3 is CASSGKTQGINSNQPQHF. DNA for the CDR3: TGTGCCAGCAGCGGTAAGACGCAGGGGATTAATAGCAATCAGCCCCAGCATTTT.